The clone carrying this T cell receptor (beta chain) was found once. Its antigen is unknown. Sequence at one end of the junction differs from germline and may be a read error. This sample is drawn from a study of blood T cells in healthy people across ages. For the second PCR, which ran for about 7 to 11 cycles, a sample-barcoded 5' primer and a J-beta primer mix were used. TCRdb fed the 5' RACE reads into MiXCR, producing one record per CDR3 protein. In the table there are roughly 730,000 distinct CDR3 sequences, about 56% of which are singletons. Study-wide points: Per million T cells, TCR beta diversity dropped roughly linearly as age increased.

Germline V gene data show CDR1 as SGHTA and CDR2 as FQGNSA. The CDR3 is made up of 15 amino acids. The TCR was taken from a middle-aged man in good health. Sequencing input: blood. The chain is built from TRBV7-2 and TRBJ2-5; D might be TRBD1 or TRBD2, each matching 6 bases. CDR3 in amino acids: CASSFASGGGETQYF. DNA for the CDR3: TGCGCCAGCAGCTTTGCCAGCGGAGGGGGAGAGACCCAGTACTTC.